This TCR beta chain is from a study of cytomegalovirus exposure and HLA in healthy donors. Study-wide points: The majority of CMV-associated TCR beta chains were reported as apparently HLA-restricted in a later analysis. Cytomegalovirus association was assigned to under 200 TCR beta chains.

On this clone itself: Antigen: not known.

V was clipped by 4 bases and J by 4 bases, with 20 bases between them. Germline V CDR1 and CDR2: SGHTS, YDEGEE. CDR3 length: 17 residues. The PCR made use of 60 Vbeta and 13 Jbeta primers. The data were produced by immunoSEQ multiplex PCR, yet TCRdb's version contains in-frame clones alone and is incomplete. The sample consists of some 120,000 clones, about 80% of them appearing once. The sample was PBMCs. This clonotype was obtained from a man between 18 and 29 years old in good health and CMV-seronegative. The V call is TRBV5-8, the J call TRBJ2-2, with D unresolved. The CDR3 DNA sequence: TGTGCCAGCAGCCCGACCGGTCTGACCCCGGGCACCGGGGAGCTGTTTTTT. Its protein is CASSPTGLTPGTGELFF.